What follows is one T cell receptor beta chain and its context. This record belongs to a study of T cell changes during pregnancy in multiple sclerosis. Clones were sequenced by immunoSEQ multiplex PCR, and TCRdb holds only the in-frame ones, with some missing. The sample comprises fewer than 75,000 clones, just over 90% of which are singletons, and about 1.5% rests with the top ten. The CDR3 contains 15 residues. Trimming shortened V by 7 bases and J by 7 bases, and 17 bases separated the two germline ends. CDR1 and CDR2 (germline): LGHNA, YSLEER. The chain joins TRBV4-3 to TRBJ1-6; TRBD1 might be the D (5 bases). Source: peripheral blood, taken in the second trimester of pregnancy. The source is a female donor with multiple sclerosis, enrolled in a pregnancy study. The CDR3 sequence: CASKDLRGVNSPLHF. The CDR3 coding sequence is TGCGCCAGCAAGGATCTCCGGGGGGTCAATTCACCCCTCCACTTT.